Shown below are 2 T cell receptor beta chains from a single sample sequenced in a study of beta chain features in type 1 diabetes (dated by TCRdb to between 2017 and 2018). Libraries were prepared through the immunoSEQ multiplex PCR assay. The High Capacity cDNA Reverse Transcription Kit was used to reverse transcribe all of the isolated RNA, meaning that expressed TCRB transcripts were what got sequenced. This immuneACCESS table, as held by TCRdb, lists in-frame sequences with V and J called but not all clones. Of the missing ones, under half trace to an unresolved V gene in checked studies; the others have no known cause. A total of about 60,000 clones appear in this sample, approximately 62% of them only once. The ten top clones hold around 2.2% of the sample. Material for sequencing was Tregs from blood. The meaning of the sample's cell subset or site label: regulatory CD4+ T cells. The receptors were sampled from a woman in her late teens or twenties in good health.

This clone was counted between two and nine times. The V call is TRBV30, the J call TRBJ2-7, with TRBD1 matching over 10 bases. The CDR3 is made up of 15 amino acids. The junction had 7 bases not matched to a gene; V was cut back by 2 bases and J by 3 bases. The germline CDR1 and CDR2 sequences are GTSNPN and SVGIG (reference sequence). This chain's CDR3 is CAWSRPGQGFYEQYF. The CDR3 DNA follows: TGTGCCTGGAGTCGCCCGGGACAGGGGTTCTACGAGCAGTACTTC.

This clone came up a few times. DNA of the CDR3: TGTGCCAGCAGTTGGACTAGCGGAGAGCAGTACTTC. This encodes CASSWTSGEQYF. This chain uses TRBV6-6 with TRBJ2-7, with TRBD2 matching 10 bases. The CDR3 has 12 amino acids. Trimming cost V 4 bases and J 7 bases; bases outside gene matches: 1. CDR1 is MNHNY and CDR2 is SVGAGI in the germline V gene (reference sequence).